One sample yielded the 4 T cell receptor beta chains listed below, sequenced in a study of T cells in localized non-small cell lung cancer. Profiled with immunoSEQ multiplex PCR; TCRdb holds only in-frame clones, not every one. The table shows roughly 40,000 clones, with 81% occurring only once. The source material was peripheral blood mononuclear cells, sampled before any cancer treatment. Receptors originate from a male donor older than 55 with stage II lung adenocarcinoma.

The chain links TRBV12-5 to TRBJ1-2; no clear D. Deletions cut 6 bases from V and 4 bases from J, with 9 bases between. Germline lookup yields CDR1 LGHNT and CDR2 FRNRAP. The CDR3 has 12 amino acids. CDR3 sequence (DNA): TGTGCTAGTGGGCTCCCAGGCTATGGCTACACCTTC. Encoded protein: CASGLPGYGYTF.

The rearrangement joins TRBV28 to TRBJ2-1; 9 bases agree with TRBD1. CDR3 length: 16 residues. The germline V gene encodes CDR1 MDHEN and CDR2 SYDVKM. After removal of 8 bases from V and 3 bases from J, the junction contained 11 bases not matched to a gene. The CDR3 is CASAQTGTGFYNEQFF. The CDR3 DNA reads TGTGCCAGCGCGCAGACCGGGACAGGGTTCTACAATGAGCAGTTCTTC. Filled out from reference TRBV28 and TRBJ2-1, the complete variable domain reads DVKVTQSSRYLVKRTGEKVFLECVQDMDHENMFWYRQDPGLGLRLIYFSYDVKMKEKGDIPEGYSVSREKKERFSLILESASTNQTSMYLCASAQTGTGFYNEQFFGPGTRLTVL.

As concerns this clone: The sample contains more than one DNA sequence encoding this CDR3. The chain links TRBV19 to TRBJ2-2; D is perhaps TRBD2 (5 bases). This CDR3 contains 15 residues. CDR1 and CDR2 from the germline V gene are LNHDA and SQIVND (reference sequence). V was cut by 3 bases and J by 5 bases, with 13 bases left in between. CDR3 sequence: CASSIPGRKTGELFF. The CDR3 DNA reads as TGTGCCAGTAGTATCCCGGGAAGGAAGACCGGGGAGCTGTTTTTT. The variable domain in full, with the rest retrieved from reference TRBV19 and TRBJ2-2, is DGGITQSPKYLFRKEGQNVTLSCEQNLNHDAMYWYRQDPGQGLRLIYYSQIVNDFQKGDIAEGYSVSREKKESFPLTVTSAQKNPTAFYLCASSIPGRKTGELFFGEGSRLTVL.

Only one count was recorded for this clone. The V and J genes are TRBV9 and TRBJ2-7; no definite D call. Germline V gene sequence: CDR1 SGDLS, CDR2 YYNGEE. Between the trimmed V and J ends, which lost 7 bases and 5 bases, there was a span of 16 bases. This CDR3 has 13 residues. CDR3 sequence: CASSRSQTDEQYF. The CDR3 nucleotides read TGTGCCAGCTCCCGATCCCAGACGGACGAGCAGTACTTC.